These 20 T cell receptor beta chains share one sample of origin, sequenced in a study of blood T cell repertoires in COVID-19. The method was immunoSEQ multiplex PCR; TCRdb's version includes in-frame clones alone and lacks a portion of them. The sample lists 270,000 or so clones, 70% to 90% occurring once. The sample was PBMCs or T cells enriched from blood (not recorded which). These receptors were collected from a woman aged 25 to 39 with acute COVID-19.

The rearrangement joins TRBV2 to TRBJ2-1; 10 nucleotides align to TRBD2. V lost 6 bases, J lost 12 bases, and 8 bases stayed unmatched. The germline V gene has CDR1 SNHLY and CDR2 FYNNEI. The CDR3 sequence is 13 residues long. The CDR3 region is CASRAGTSVGQFF. CDR3 nucleotide sequence: TGTGCCAGCAGGGCCGGGACTAGCGTTGGGCAGTTCTTC.

This chain links TRBV9 with TRBJ1-2, with 8 bases that match TRBD1. This CDR3 is built from 17 residues. The V and J ends lost 0 bases and 5 bases, in that order; junction bases with no gene match: 12. Per the germline V gene, CDR1 is SGDLS and CDR2 is YYNGEE. CDR3 protein: CASSVGSGQGSDYGYTF. The CDR3 nucleotides are TGTGCCAGCAGCGTAGGTTCAGGACAGGGATCAGATTATGGCTACACCTTC.

This clone was found once. The chain has TRBV11-3 and TRBJ2-1; 11 bases map to TRBD2. From germline, CDR1 is SGHNT and CDR2 YENEEA. The V gene end was trimmed by 1 base and the J gene end by 2 bases; junction bases not matched to a gene: 1. The CDR3 consists of 16 residues. CDR3 in amino acids: CASSLGLAGTYNEQFF. The CDR3 DNA follows: TGTGCCAGCAGCTTAGGACTAGCGGGGACCTACAATGAGCAGTTCTTC.

The rearrangement uses TRBV28 and TRBJ2-2, with 10 bases fitting TRBD2. After removal of 6 bases from V and 7 bases from J, the junction contained 11 bases not matched to a gene. The CDR3 loop spans 16 amino acids. Germline CDR1 is MDHEN and CDR2 is SYDVKM. CDR3 coding DNA: TGTGCCAGCAGAACTCCGGCTAGCGGGAGTTTCGGGGAGCTGTTTTTT. Encoded protein: CASRTPASGSFGELFF.

This chain connects TRBV5-4 to TRBJ1-2; 10 bases align to TRBD1. The CDR3 is made up of 15 amino acids. V lost 4 bases to trimming and J lost 7 bases; unmatched junction nucleotides: 10. Per germline, CDR1 SGHNT and CDR2 YYREEE (reference sequence). The CDR3 reads CASSQYPGQGIGYTF. The CDR3 DNA follows: TGTGCCAGCAGCCAATATCCGGGACAGGGGATTGGCTACACCTTC.

The chain recombines TRBV10-3 with TRBJ2-1; weak D call: TRBD1 (5 bases). The CDR3 has 14 amino acids. With 3 bases removed from V and 9 bases from J, the gap between germline ends came to 15 bases. The germline V gene has CDR1 ENHRY and CDR2 SYGVKD. DNA of the CDR3: TGTGCCATCAGTGACGCAACGGAAGGGGTTGAGCAGTTCTTC. This translates into CAISDATEGVEQFF.

This clone occurred many times. The chain has TRBV30 and TRBJ1-4; 10 bases align to TRBD1. Germline-derived CDR1 and CDR2 are GTSNPN and SVGIG (reference sequence). The CDR3 is made up of 14 amino acids. Germline trimming cut 2 bases from V and 6 bases from J; bases unmatched to any gene: 3. CDR3 sequence reads: CAWSSGTGDEKLFF. The CDR3 region has the DNA TGTGCCTGGAGTTCCGGGACAGGGGATGAAAAACTGTTTTTT. Variable domain in full (rest from reference TRBV30 and TRBJ1-4): SQTIHQWPATLVQPVGSPLSLECTVEGTSNPNLYWYRQAAGRGLQLLFYSVGIGQISSEVPQNLSASRPQDRQFILSSKKLLLSDSGFYLCAWSSGTGDEKLFFGSGTQLSVL.

The V gene is TRBV9, the J gene TRBJ2-2, with 13 positions matching TRBD2. This CDR3 comprises 19 residues. Germline assignment: CDR1 SGDLS and CDR2 YYNGEE. V trimming: 2 bases; J trimming: 6 bases; junction bases outside the gene matches: 13. The CDR3 loop reads CASSVGWGGLAGVSGELFF. The CDR3 nucleotides are TGTGCCAGCAGCGTTGGGTGGGGTGGACTAGCGGGAGTCTCCGGGGAGCTGTTTTTT.

The chain joins TRBV19 to TRBJ2-1, with D possibly being TRBD1 (5 bases). The germline V gene has CDR1 LNHDA and CDR2 SQIVND (reference sequence). The CDR3 consists of 14 residues. The V gene lost 10 bases and the J gene lost 5 bases, with 18 bases spanning the gap. The CDR3 DNA sequence: TGTGCCACCTCAATCGTAGGGGTAAACAATGAGCAGTTCTTC. Translated, it gives CATSIVGVNNEQFF.

This chain uses TRBV27 with TRBJ1-5; 7 bases map to TRBD1. V gave up 5 bases and J gave up 6 bases; unmatched junction bases: 7. CDR1 and CDR2 (germline): MNHEY, SMNVEV (reference sequence). This CDR3 region has 14 residues. The DNA for the CDR3 is TGTGCCAGCAGTCCAGGACAGGTGGGTCAGCCCCAGCATTTT. Amino acids: CASSPGQVGQPQHF.

V usage is TRBV3-1 (or the pseudogene TRBV3-2) and J usage is TRBJ1-2; D gene uncertain. Trimming took off 1 base at V and 3 bases at J, with 15 bases between the two ends. This CDR3 comprises 16 residues. The V gene's germline CDR1 is LGHDT and CDR2 YNNKEL (reference sequence). The CDR3: CASSQVVPGRDYGYTF. The CDR3 DNA follows: TGTGCCAGCAGCCAAGTGGTGCCGGGGAGAGACTATGGCTACACCTTC.

The chain links TRBV28 to TRBJ1-1; D may be TRBD1 (6 bases). The germline V gene encodes CDR1 MDHEN and CDR2 SYDVKM. Trimming shortened V by 3 bases and J by 0 bases, and 17 bases separated the two germline ends. The CDR3 sequence is 17 residues long. The CDR3 region is CASSLSGDGNMNTEAFF. The CDR3 DNA is TGTGCCAGCAGTTTGTCAGGGGACGGGAACATGAACACTGAAGCTTTCTTT.

This clone was detected only once. The chain's CDR3 is CATSKGSNEKLFF. CDR3 sequence (DNA): TGTGCCACCAGCAAGGGGTCTAATGAAAAACTGTTTTTT. This chain joins TRBV15 and TRBJ1-4; tentatively, D is TRBD1 (5 bases). The CDR3 loop spans 13 amino acids. From germline, CDR1 is LNHNV and CDR2 YYDKDF (reference sequence). Between the trimmed V and J ends, which lost 4 bases and 3 bases, there was a span of 6 bases.

The chain recombines TRBV18 with TRBJ2-3, with D maybe TRBD1 (6 bases). The CDR3 totals 14 residues. Germline V gives CDR1 KGHSH, CDR2 LQKENI. The V and J ends lost 5 bases and 5 bases respectively, with 14 bases between them. The CDR3 loop reads CASSSPGVKDTQYF. The CDR3 coding sequence is TGTGCCAGCTCATCCCCAGGGGTTAAAGATACGCAGTATTTT.

J is TRBJ1-1 and V is TRBV4-3; D is ambiguous. The germline V gene has CDR1 LGHNA and CDR2 YSLEER. The V gene lost 0 bases and the J gene lost 9 bases, with 17 bases spanning the gap. CDR3 length: 15 amino acids. In DNA form, the CDR3 reads TGCGCCAGCAGCCAAGACGCGTCCTCGGAGGCCAAAGCTTTCTTT. Protein product: CASSQDASSEAKAFF.

In its sample, this clone was seen a few times. The V call is TRBV4-2, the J call TRBJ2-7; 9 bases match TRBD2. V was pared by 0 bases and J by 3 bases, with 3 bases of the junction left unmatched. CDR1 and CDR2 (germline): LGHNA, YNFKEQ. The length of the CDR3 is 15 residues. DNA of the CDR3: TGTGCCAGCAGCCAAGAGGGAGCGGGAGGCTACGAGCAGTACTTC. Residues: CASSQEGAGGYEQYF.

The chain recombines TRBV12-3 or TRBV12-4 with TRBJ2-5; D gene unclear. CDR3 length: 13 amino acids. V was clipped by 7 bases and J by 4 bases, with 13 bases between them. This CDR3 is CASNQRQRETQYF. CDR3 sequence (DNA): TGTGCCAGCAACCAAAGGCAGCGAGAGACCCAGTACTTC.

V is TRBV29-1 and J is TRBJ2-3; possible D gene TRBD2, 5 bases. V lost 6 bases to trimming and J lost 9 bases, with 19 bases between them. Per the germline V gene, CDR1 is SQVTM and CDR2 is ANQGSEA. The CDR3 runs to 13 residues. The CDR3 bases are TGCAGCGTCAAGACGGGCCCTCCGGGGACGCAGTATTTT. Protein: CSVKTGPPGTQYF.

V is TRBV5-1 and J is TRBJ2-1, with 10 bases aligning to TRBD2. The V gene's germline CDR1 is SGHRS and CDR2 YFSETQ. The CDR3 extends over 17 amino acids. V lost 4 bases to trimming and J lost 0 bases; unmatched junction nucleotides: 7. CDR3 sequence reads: CASSTQGLAISYNEQFF. CDR3 in DNA: TGCGCCAGCAGCACCCAGGGACTAGCGATCTCCTACAATGAGCAGTTCTTC.

This chain links TRBV16 with TRBJ1-6; tentatively, D is TRBD1 (5 bases). Trimming pared 4 bases from V and 7 bases from J, leaving 8 bases between. This CDR3 region has 13 residues. Germline assignment: CDR1 KGHSY and CDR2 FQNENV. CDR3 sequence (DNA): TGTGCCAGCAGCCCCAGGGAAAATTCACCCCTCCACTTT. It codes for CASSPRENSPLHF. The whole variable domain, filled in from reference TRBV16 and TRBJ1-6, reads GEEVAQTPKHLVRGEGQKAKLYCAPIKGHSYVFWYQQVLKNEFKFLISFQNENVFDETGMPKERFSAKCLPNSPCSLEIQATKLEDSAVYFCASSPRENSPLHFGNGTRLTVT.